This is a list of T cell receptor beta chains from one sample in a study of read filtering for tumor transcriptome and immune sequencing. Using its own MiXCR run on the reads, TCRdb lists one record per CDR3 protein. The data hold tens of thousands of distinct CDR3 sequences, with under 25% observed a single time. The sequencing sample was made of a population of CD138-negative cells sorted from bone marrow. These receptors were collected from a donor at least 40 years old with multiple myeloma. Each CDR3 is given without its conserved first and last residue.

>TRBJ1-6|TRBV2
ASTPATGFNSPLH
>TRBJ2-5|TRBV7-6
ASSLGGWGQETQY
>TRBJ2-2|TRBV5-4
ASSLAGWGPSTGELF
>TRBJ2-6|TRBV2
ASSQAGSGGANVLT
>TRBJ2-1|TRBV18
ASSPPGRGGQYEQF
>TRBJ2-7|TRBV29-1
TEGQRGEQY
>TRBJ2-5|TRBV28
ASSLPSQRRY
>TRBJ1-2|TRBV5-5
ASSRRTDYGYT
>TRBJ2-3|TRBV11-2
ASSLEGTGGTDTQY
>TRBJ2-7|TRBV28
ASTLQLSGEGDEQY
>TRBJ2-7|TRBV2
ASRRDLYEQY
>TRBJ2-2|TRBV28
ASSPYPGQKNTGELF
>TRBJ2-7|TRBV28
ASHASSLSYEQY
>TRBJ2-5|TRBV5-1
ASSFRMIQETQY
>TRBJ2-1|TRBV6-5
ASSKDRGRNNEQF
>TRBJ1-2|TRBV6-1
ASGGWEPGYGYT
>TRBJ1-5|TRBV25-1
ASSGGASNQPQH
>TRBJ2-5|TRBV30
AWNRDYQGGG
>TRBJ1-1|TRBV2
ASSRMGGMGEAF
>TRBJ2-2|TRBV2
ASSRDRAVGELF
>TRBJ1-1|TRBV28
ASRQMTGATEAF
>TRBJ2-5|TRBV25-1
AGSKGAETQY
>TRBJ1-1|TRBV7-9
ASSSQNTEAF
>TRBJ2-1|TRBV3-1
ASSQDLGGADNEQF
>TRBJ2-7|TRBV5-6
ASSFWGPRPYEQY
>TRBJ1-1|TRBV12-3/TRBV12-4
ASSFNVMNTEAF
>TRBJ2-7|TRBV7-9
ASSSTSGGLQVSEQY
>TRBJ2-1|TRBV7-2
ASSLIGTSGYNEQF
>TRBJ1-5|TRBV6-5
ASSPNGGGRSNQPQH
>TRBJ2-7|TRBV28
ASAFNYEQY
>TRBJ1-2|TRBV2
ASSDGTGGRYGHT
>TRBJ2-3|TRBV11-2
ASSPRTSGGASTDTQY
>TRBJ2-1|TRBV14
ASSPRDRPYNEQS
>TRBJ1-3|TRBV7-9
ASSLAPGFTIY
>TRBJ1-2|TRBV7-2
AGSPSRANYGYT
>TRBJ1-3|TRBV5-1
ASRGLSSGSTIY
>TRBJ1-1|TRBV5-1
ASSGQTGGTEAF
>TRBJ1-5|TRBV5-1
ASSLEGQGQPQH
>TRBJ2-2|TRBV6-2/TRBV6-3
ASSRQGVDTGELF
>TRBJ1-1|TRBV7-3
ASSLKAETEAF
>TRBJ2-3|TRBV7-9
ASSWRSADTQY
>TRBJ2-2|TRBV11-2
ASSYREERVGNTGELF